This TCR beta chain emerged from a study of shared clonotypes between healthy human individuals. As for this clone: What it binds is not known.

CD4+ cell separation produced CD45RA+ naive and CD45RA-negative memory subsets. Findings and limits, study-wide: When compared with the clonotypes that were shared by all four sorted-subset donors, the non-shared clonotypes turned out to have lower generation probabilities. With several donors compared, approximately 5.5% of naive CD4 clonotypes were shared.

V trimming: 3 bases; J trimming: 4 bases; junction bases outside the gene matches: 12. CDR1 KGHSH and CDR2 LQKENI come from the germline V gene. The CDR3 runs 17 residues. Each subset's genomic DNA was shared equally among a number of immunoSEQ plates. TCRdb keeps only in-frame clones here, not all; method: immunoSEQ multiplex PCR. The data hold approximately 1.1 million clones, with approximately 80% observed a single time. The source is a man aged 18 to 30 in good health. Some clones in this sample may be carry-over from other donors' samples. Sequenced material: memory CD4+ T cells from PBMCs. Described subset: CD45RA-negative fraction. The chain is built from TRBV18 and TRBJ2-1; TRBD1 agrees at 7 bases. CDR3 sequence reads: CASSPNPGTELYNEQFF. CDR3 coding DNA: TGTGCCAGCTCACCCAACCCCGGGACAGAGTTGTACAATGAGCAGTTCTTC.